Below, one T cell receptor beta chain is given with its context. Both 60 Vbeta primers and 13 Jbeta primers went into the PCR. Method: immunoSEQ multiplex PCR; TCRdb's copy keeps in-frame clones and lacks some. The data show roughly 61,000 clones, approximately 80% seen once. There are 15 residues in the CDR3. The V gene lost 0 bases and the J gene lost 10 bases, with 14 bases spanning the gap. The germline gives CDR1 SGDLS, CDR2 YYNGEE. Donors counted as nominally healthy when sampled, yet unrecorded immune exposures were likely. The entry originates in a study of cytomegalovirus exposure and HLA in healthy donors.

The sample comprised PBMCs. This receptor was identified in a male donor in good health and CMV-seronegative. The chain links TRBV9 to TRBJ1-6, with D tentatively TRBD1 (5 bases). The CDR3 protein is CASSVDQGAGSPLHF. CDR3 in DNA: TGTGCCAGCAGCGTAGATCAGGGAGCGGGGTCACCCCTCCACTTT.